The 9 T cell receptor beta chains reported below all come from one sample, sequenced in a study of blood T cell repertoires in COVID-19. Assay used: immunoSEQ multiplex PCR; TCRdb lists only in-frame clones, some missing. The table shows 85,000 to 100,000 clones, with less than 85% occurring only once. The sample taken for sequencing was peripheral blood. Receptors originate from a man aged 45-60 years who had recovered from COVID-19.

The chain joins TRBV18 to TRBJ1-1; tentative D call: TRBD1 (5 bases). CDR3 length equals 18 residues. Between the trimmed V and J ends, which lost 0 bases and 0 bases, there was a span of 17 bases. CDR1 KGHSH and CDR2 LQKENI come from the germline V gene. The CDR3 spells CASSPPRGAGTMNTEAFF. CDR3 nucleotides: TGTGCCAGCTCACCACCGAGAGGGGCAGGGACTATGAACACTGAAGCTTTCTTT.

The chain joins TRBV5-1 to TRBJ2-1; TRBD2 matches 9 bases. V trimming: 0 bases; J trimming: 0 bases; junction bases outside the gene matches: 10. Germline V gene sequence: CDR1 SGHRS, CDR2 YFSETQ. This CDR3 is 19 amino acids long. The CDR3 coding sequence is TGCGCCAGCAGCTTGGTTGGTAGCGGGAGCCCTAGCTCCTACAATGAGCAGTTCTTC. Translating it yields CASSLVGSGSPSSYNEQFF. The full variable domain, rest sourced from reference TRBV5-1 and TRBJ2-1, is KAGVTQTPRYLIKTRGQQVTLSCSPISGHRSVSWYQQTPGQGLQFLFEYFSETQRNKGNFPGRFSGRQFSNSRSEMNVSTLELGDSALYLCASSLVGSGSPSSYNEQFFGPGTRLTVL.

V and J are TRBV18 and TRBJ2-3; TRBD2 matches at 10 bases. The junction had 7 bases not matched to a gene; V was cut back by 2 bases and J by 5 bases. In germline, CDR1 is KGHSH, CDR2 LQKENI. This CDR3 has 16 residues. CDR3 in amino acids: CASSPSSGGKGDTQYF. CDR3 bases: TGTGCCAGCTCACCATCTAGCGGGGGTAAAGGAGATACGCAGTATTTT. The full variable domain, in which reference TRBV18 and TRBJ2-3 provide the parts outside the CDR3, is NAGVMQNPRHLVRRRGQEARLRCSPMKGHSHVYWYRQLPEEGLKFMVYLQKENIIDESGMPKERFSAEFPKEGPSILRIQQVVRGDSAAYFCASSPSSGGKGDTQYFGPGTRLTVL.

This clone was recorded a few times. The chain recombines TRBV19 with TRBJ1-2; 9 bases map to TRBD1. The germline V gene encodes CDR1 LNHDA and CDR2 SQIVND (reference sequence). This CDR3 is built from 13 residues. The V and J ends lost 7 bases and 4 bases, in that order; junction bases with no gene match: 4. CDR3 amino acids: CASMGQGFYGYTF. The CDR3 nucleotides read TGTGCCAGTATGGGACAGGGCTTCTATGGCTACACCTTC.

V is TRBV6-6 and J is TRBJ2-5; D ambiguous. The CDR3 length is 12 residues. V lost 5 bases to trimming and J lost 5 bases, with 9 bases between them. The germline gives CDR1 MNHNY, CDR2 SVGAGI (reference sequence). CDR3 region: CASSNYEETQYF. The CDR3 DNA reads TGTGCCAGCAGTAACTACGAGGAGACCCAGTACTTC.

The V gene is TRBV7-3, the J gene TRBJ2-7; 9 positions agree with TRBD2. This CDR3 comprises 14 residues. The J segment lost 0 bases and the V segment lost 5 bases, leaving 2 bases of the junction unmatched. Germline CDR1 SGHTA, CDR2 FQGTGA. The CDR3 protein is CASSAAGGSYEQYF. The CDR3 DNA sequence: TGTGCCAGCAGCGCAGCGGGAGGCTCCTACGAGCAGTACTTC.

The gene calls are TRBV5-8 and TRBJ2-1; D remains unclear. Germline V lookup: CDR1 SGHTS, CDR2 YDEGEE. This CDR3 region has 13 residues. V shed 5 bases and J shed 6 bases, with 12 bases lying between them. The CDR3 spells CASSSTLRNEQFF. CDR3 DNA: TGTGCCAGCAGTTCCACTTTGCGCAATGAGCAGTTCTTC.

The chain couples TRBV6-4 to TRBJ2-1; D is possibly TRBD2 (6 bases). The CDR3 is 16 residues long. Looked up from germline, CDR1 is MRHNA and CDR2 is SNTAGT. The V gene lost 6 bases and the J gene lost 4 bases, with 19 bases spanning the gap. As DNA, the CDR3 is TGTGCCAGCAGCGCAGACGGGACTCCGTCGTACAATGAGCAGTTCTTC. Translated: CASSADGTPSYNEQFF.

This clone turned up a few times. This chain connects TRBV28 to TRBJ2-3; the D gene is possibly TRBD1 (6 bases). Looked up from germline, CDR1 is MDHEN and CDR2 is SYDVKM. The CDR3 covers 13 residues. Between the trimmed V and J ends, which lost 4 bases and 7 bases, there was a span of 12 bases. The CDR3 loop reads CASSSGDNNTQYF. The CDR3 DNA sequence: TGTGCCAGCAGTTCCGGGGACAACAATACGCAGTATTTT.